One T cell receptor beta chain is described in this entry. As yet, its antigen is unknown. The entry originates in a study of graft-versus-host responses after intestinal transplantation. Overall study: Anti-thymocyte globulin induction, then tacrolimus and steroids for about three years, went to all recipients.

CDR1 is SNHLY, CDR2 FYNNEI, per germline. Trimming removed 8 bases from V and 7 bases from J; junction bases left unmatched: 15. The CDR3 is made up of 15 amino acids. Regarding the study as a whole: Within the allografts of patients who had graft-donor T cell macrochimerism, graft-versus-host to host-versus-graft clonal ratios were high. Detected in recipient marrow were GvH clones, some of which were first observed in ileum or blood.

Produced via immunoSEQ multiplex PCR; TCRdb's table is partial and in-frame only. The repertoire includes about 120,000 clones, 85% to 95% of them detected once, and more than 0.95% sits in the top ten. This clonotype was sampled from a human donor who was the organ donor for an intestinal transplant. The rearrangement uses TRBV2 and TRBJ2-5, with 8 positions matching TRBD1. The sequences come from unstimulated CD8+ T cells sorted from spleen or lymph node cells, collected before transplant. The CDR3 loop reads CASPRSRGRVGTQYF. CDR3 in DNA: TGTGCCAGCCCTAGGTCCAGGGGGCGAGTAGGGACCCAGTACTTC.